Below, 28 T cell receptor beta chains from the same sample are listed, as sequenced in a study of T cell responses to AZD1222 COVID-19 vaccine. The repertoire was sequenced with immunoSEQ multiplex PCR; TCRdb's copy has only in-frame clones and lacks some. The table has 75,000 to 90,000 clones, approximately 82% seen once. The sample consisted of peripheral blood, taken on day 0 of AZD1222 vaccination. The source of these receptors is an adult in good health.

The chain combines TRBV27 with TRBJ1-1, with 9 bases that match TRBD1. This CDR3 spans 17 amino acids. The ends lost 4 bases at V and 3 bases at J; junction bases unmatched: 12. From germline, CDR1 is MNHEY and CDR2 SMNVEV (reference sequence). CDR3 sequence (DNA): TGTGCCAGCAGTTGGGGGAGAGACAGGGGGTTGTACACTGAAGCTTTCTTT. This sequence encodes CASSWGRDRGLYTEAFF.

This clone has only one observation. CDR3 DNA sequence: TGCAGCGTCGTGGGACAGGGAAGAACTGAAGCTTTCTTT. It translates to CSVVGQGRTEAFF. The chain uses TRBV29-1 and TRBJ1-1, with 9 bases matching TRBD1. The CDR3 is 13 residues long. The V and J ends lost 6 bases and 5 bases, in that order; junction bases with no gene match: 7. Germline CDR1 reads SQVTM; CDR2 reads ANQGSEA.

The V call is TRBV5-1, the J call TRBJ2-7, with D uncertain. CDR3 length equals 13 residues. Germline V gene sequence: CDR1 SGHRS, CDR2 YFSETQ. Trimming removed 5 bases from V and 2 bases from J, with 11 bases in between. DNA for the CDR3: TGCGCCAGCAGTCGGCAGGAGACCTACGAGCAGTACTTC. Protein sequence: CASSRQETYEQYF.

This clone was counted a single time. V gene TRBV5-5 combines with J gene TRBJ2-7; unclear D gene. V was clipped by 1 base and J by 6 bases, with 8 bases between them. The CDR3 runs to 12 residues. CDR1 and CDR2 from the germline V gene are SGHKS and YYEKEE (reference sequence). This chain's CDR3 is CASSLTETEQYF. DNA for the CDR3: TGTGCCAGCAGCTTGACAGAAACCGAGCAGTACTTC. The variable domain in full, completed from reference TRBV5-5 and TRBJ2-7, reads DAGVTQSPTHLIKTRGQQVTLRCSPISGHKSVSWYQQVLGQGPQFIFQYYEKEERGRGNFPDRFSARQFPNYSSELNVNALLLGDSALYLCASSLTETEQYFGPGTRLTVT.

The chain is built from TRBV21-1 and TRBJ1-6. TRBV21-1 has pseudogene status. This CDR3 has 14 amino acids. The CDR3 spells CASSSPGRNSPLHF. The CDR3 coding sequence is TGTGCCAGCAGCAGTCCAGGGAGAAATTCACCCCTCCACTTT.

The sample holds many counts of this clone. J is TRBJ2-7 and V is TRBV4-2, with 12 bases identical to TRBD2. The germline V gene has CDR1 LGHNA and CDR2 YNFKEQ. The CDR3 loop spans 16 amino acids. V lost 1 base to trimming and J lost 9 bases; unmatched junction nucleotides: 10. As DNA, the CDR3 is TGTGCCAGCAGCCAAGTTCTAGCGGGAGGGGGCCCAGGGCAGTACTTC. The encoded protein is CASSQVLAGGGPGQYF.

CDR3: CATSERQGVWTF. The CDR3 DNA reads TGTGCCACCAGTGAGAGACAGGGAGTTTGGACCTTC. The chain employs TRBV24-1 and TRBJ1-2; TRBD1 agrees at 7 bases. This CDR3 has 12 residues. The germline V gene encodes CDR1 KGHDR and CDR2 SFDVKD. Trimming at V came to 4 bases and at J to 14 bases, leaving 9 bases not matched to a gene.

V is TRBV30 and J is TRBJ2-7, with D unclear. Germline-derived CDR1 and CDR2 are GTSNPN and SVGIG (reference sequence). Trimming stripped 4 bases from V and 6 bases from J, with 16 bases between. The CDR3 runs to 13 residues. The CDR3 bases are TGTGCCTGGACCTCATCAGGTATCCTCGAGCAGTACTTC. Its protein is CAWTSSGILEQYF.

CDR3 amino acids: CASSSQGVGSNQPQHF. The CDR3 DNA reads as TGTGCCAGCAGCTCCCAGGGGGTTGGGAGCAATCAGCCCCAGCATTTT. J is TRBJ1-5 and V is TRBV7-2, with TRBD1 identical over 7 bases. The junction had 7 bases not matched to a gene; V was cut back by 4 bases and J by 1 base. The CDR3 is 16 residues long. The germline gives CDR1 SGHTA, CDR2 FQGNSA.

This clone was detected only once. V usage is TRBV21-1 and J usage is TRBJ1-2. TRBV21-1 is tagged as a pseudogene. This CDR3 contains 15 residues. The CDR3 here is CASSPDARTFYGYTF. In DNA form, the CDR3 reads TGTGCCAGCAGCCCAGACGCCCGGACTTTCTATGGCTACACCTTC.

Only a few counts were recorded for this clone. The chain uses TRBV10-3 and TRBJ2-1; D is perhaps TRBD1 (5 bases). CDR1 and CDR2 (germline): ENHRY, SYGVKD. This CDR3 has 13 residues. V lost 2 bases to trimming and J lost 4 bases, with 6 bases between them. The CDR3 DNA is TGTGCCATCAGTGAGGACAGTTACAATGAGCAGTTCTTC. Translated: CAISEDSYNEQFF.

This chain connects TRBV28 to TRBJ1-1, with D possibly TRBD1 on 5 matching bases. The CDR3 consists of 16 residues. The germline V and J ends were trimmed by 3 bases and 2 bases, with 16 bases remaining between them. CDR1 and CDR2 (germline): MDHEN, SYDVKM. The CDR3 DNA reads TGTGCCAGCAGTTTCCTCGACAGAAGATTAAACACTGAAGCTTTCTTT. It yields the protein CASSFLDRRLNTEAFF.

CDR3 sequence: CASRTTGGPYGYTF. CDR3 coding DNA: TGTGCCAGTAGGACGACAGGGGGACCCTATGGCTACACCTTC. The V and J genes are TRBV19 and TRBJ1-2; 9 nucleotides agree with TRBD1. J lost 4 bases, V lost 6 bases, and 6 bases had no gene match. The CDR3 runs to 14 residues. Germline V gene sequence: CDR1 LNHDA, CDR2 SQIVND (reference sequence).

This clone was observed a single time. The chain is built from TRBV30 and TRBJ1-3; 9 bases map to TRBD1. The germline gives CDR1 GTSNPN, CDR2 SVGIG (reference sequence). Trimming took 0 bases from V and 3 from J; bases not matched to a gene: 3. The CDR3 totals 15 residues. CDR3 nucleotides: TGTGCCTGGAGTGTACAGGGGGCGCTTGGAAACACCATATATTTT. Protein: CAWSVQGALGNTIYF.

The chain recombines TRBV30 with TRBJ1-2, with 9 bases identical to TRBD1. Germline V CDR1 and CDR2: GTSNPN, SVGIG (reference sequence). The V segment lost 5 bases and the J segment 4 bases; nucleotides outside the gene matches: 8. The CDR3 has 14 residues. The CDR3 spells CAWGRQGVLYGYTF. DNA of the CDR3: TGTGCCTGGGGGAGACAGGGGGTTCTCTATGGCTACACCTTC.

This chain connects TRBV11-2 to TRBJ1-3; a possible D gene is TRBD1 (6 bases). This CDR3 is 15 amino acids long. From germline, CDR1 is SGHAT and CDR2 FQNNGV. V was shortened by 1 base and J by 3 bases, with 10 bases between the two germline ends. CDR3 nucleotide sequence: TGTGCCAGCAGCTTAGTCGGGGGCGGTGGAAACACCATATATTTT. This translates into CASSLVGGGGNTIYF.

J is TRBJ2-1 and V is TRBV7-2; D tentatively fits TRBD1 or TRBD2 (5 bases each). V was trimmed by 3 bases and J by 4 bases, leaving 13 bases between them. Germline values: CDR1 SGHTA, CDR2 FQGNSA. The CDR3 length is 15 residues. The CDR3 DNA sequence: TGTGCCAGCAGCTTCCTGGGACCCCGTTACAATGAGCAGTTCTTC. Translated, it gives CASSFLGPRYNEQFF.

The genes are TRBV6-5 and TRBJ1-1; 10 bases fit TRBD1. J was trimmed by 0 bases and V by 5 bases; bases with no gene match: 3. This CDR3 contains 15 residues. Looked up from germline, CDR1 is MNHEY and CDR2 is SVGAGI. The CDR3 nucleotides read TGTGCCAGCAGTCTTGGACAGGGGGTGAACACTGAAGCTTTCTTT. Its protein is CASSLGQGVNTEAFF.

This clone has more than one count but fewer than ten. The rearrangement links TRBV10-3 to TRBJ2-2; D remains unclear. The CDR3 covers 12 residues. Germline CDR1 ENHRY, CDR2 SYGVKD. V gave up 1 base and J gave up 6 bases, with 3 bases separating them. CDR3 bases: TGTGCCATCAGTGAGTTAGCCGGGGAGCTGTTTTTT. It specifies CAISELAGELFF.

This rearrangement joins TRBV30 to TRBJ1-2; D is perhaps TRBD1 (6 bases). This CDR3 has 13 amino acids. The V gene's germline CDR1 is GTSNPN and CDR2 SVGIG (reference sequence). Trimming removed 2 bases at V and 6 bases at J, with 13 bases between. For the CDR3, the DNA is TGTGCCTGGAGTCCCCAGGGGACGCATGGCTACACCTTC. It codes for CAWSPQGTHGYTF.

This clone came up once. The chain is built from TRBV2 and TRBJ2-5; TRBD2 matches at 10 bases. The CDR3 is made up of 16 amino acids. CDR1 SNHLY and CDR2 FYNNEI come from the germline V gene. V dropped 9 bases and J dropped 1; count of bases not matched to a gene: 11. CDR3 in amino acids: CARGGSGRNFQETQYF. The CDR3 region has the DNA TGTGCCAGAGGTGGTAGCGGGAGGAATTTCCAAGAGACCCAGTACTTC.

CDR3 sequence: CASSYSTTQDEQFF. The CDR3 coding sequence is TGTGCCAGCAGTTACTCAACTACCCAGGATGAGCAGTTCTTC. V is TRBV6-5 and J is TRBJ2-1; D is ambiguous. Germline V CDR1 and CDR2: MNHEY, SVGAGI. V dropped 0 bases and J dropped 8 bases, with 11 bases sitting between them. This CDR3 has 14 amino acids.

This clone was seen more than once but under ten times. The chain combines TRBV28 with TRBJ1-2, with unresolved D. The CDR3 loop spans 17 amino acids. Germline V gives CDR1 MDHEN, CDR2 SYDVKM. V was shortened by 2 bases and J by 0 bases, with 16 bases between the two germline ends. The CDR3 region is CASSLLLTRKANYGYTF. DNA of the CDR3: TGTGCCAGCAGTTTACTCCTTACTCGGAAAGCTAACTATGGCTACACCTTC.

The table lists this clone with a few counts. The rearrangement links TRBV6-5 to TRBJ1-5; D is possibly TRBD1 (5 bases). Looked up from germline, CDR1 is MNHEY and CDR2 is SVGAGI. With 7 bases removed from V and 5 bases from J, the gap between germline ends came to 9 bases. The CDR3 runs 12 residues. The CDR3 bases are TGTGCCAGCAAACGGGGCGATCAGCCCCAGCATTTT. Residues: CASKRGDQPQHF.

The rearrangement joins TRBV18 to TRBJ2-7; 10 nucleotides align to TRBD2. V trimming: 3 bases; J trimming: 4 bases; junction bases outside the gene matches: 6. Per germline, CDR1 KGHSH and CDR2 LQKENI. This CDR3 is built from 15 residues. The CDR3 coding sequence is TGTGCCAGCTCACCTCCGGGACTAGCGTTTTACGAGCAGTACTTC. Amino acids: CASSPPGLAFYEQYF.

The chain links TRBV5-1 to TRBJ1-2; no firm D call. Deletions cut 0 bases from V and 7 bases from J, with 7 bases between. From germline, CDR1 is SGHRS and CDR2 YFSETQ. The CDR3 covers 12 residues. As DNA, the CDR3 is TGCGCCAGCAGCTTGGATGCTAGTGGCTACACCTTC. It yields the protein CASSLDASGYTF.

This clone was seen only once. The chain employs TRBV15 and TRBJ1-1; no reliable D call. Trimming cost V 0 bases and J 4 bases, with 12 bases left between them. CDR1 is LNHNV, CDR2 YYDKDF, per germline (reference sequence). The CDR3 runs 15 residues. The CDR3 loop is CATSRDRKGSTEAFF. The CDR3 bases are TGTGCCACCAGCAGAGATCGGAAGGGATCCACTGAAGCTTTCTTT.

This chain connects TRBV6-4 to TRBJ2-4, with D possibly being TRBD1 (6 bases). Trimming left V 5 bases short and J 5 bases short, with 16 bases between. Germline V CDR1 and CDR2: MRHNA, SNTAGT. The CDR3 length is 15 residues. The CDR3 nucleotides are TGTGCCAGCAGTTCTTACAGGGTCTGGGAAAACATTCAGTACTTC. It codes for CASSSYRVWENIQYF.